Listed below are T cell receptor beta chains from one sample, sequenced in a study of CD8 T cells in ankylosing spondylitis. Via MiXCR, TCRdb re-called the 5' RACE reads, giving one row per CDR3 protein. The sample yields roughly 490,000 distinct CDR3 sequences, 5.3% seen once. Sequencing was done on a sample of blood, either unsorted or a sorted T cell fraction (not recorded which). These receptors were taken from a male donor with ankylosing spondylitis. CDR3s include the opening cysteine and the closing phenylalanine or tryptophan. Each record gives: D gene, V gene, clone size, J gene, CDR3 DNA, CDR3 protein. D genes are given only for firm matches. Some rows have no size entry. The others give once, few or many, or a class for an expanded clone.

>TRBD2|TRBV4-2|many|TRBJ2-2
TGTGCCAGCAGCCAAGGTTTGGCGGGAGACCCCACCGGGGAGCTGTTTTTT
CASSQGLAGDPTGELFF
>NA|TRBV5-1|many|TRBJ1-3
TGCGCCAGCAGCTCCGTTGGGACCTCTGGAAACACCATATATTTT
CASSSVGTSGNTIYF
>NA|TRBV20-1|many|TRBJ2-7
TGCAGTGCAAGGACACCGCGAGGATACGAGCAGTACTTC
CSARTPRGYEQYF
>NA|TRBV20-1|NA|TRBJ2-3
TGCAGTGCCCCGGGCCAGGGGAGCACAGATACGCAGTATTTT
CSAPGQGSTDTQYF
>NA|TRBV20-1|many|TRBJ1-6
TGCAGTGCTAGAGATCGGGCAGACTATAATTCACCCCTCCACTTT
CSARDRADYNSPLHF
>NA|TRBV7-3|many|TRBJ2-7
TGTGCCAGCAGCTTATCCCCGGGTCCCTACGAGCAGTACTTC
CASSLSPGPYEQYF
>NA|TRBV12-3/TRBV12-4|many|TRBJ1-1
TGTGCCAGCAGTCTTGGGTTCCCAACTGAAGCTTTCTTT
CASSLGFPTEAFF
>NA|TRBV29-1|many|TRBJ2-1
TGCAGCGTTGGGTCTCAGGTTTCCTCCTCCTACAATGAGCAGTTCTTC
CSVGSQVSSSYNEQFF
>NA|TRBV12-3/TRBV12-4|many|TRBJ2-1
TGTGCCAGCCGAACCAGGGACTTACACAATGAGCAGTTCTTC
CASRTRDLHNEQFF
>NA|TRBV20-1|many|TRBJ2-1
TGCAGTGCTAGAGATGGGGGGGGCGATGAGCAGTTCTTC
CSARDGGGDEQFF
>NA|TRBV5-1|many|TRBJ2-3
TGCGCCAGCAGGTCAGCTAGGACAGATACGCAGTATTTT
CASRSARTDTQYF
>NA|TRBV15|many|TRBJ1-5
TGTGCCACCACCAAGGGAAGCAATCAGCCCCAGCATTTT
CATTKGSNQPQHF
>TRBD1|TRBV27|few|TRBJ2-7
TGTGCCACCGCTCCGGGACAGGGGTTCTACGAGCAGTACTTC
CATAPGQGFYEQYF
>TRBD1|TRBV18|NA|TRBJ2-5
TGTGCCAGCTCACCTTACACCGGGACAGCGTCAAGTGTCGGAAAGACCCAGTACTTC
CASSPYTGTASSVGKTQYF
>NA|TRBV7-9|many|TRBJ2-3
TGTGCCAGCAGCTTCGGGCGGACCGGCACAGATACGCAGTATTTT
CASSFGRTGTDTQYF
>NA|TRBV5-6|many|TRBJ2-1
TGTGCCAGCAGCTTGGGCCCGAAGATAGGGCAGTTCTTC
CASSLGPKIGQFF
>NA|TRBV5-6|NA|TRBJ1-2
TGTGCCATCAGCCCCGGACGGAACTATGGCTACACCTTC
CAISPGRNYGYTF
>NA|TRBV20-1|many|TRBJ1-2
TGCAGTGCTAGATTGGGGGACTATGGCTACACCTTC
CSARLGDYGYTF
>TRBD1|TRBV5-1|many|TRBJ2-1
TGCGCCAGCAGCTCCGTTCCAGGGGGCAATGAGCAGTTCTTC
CASSSVPGGNEQFF
>NA|TRBV5-1|many|TRBJ1-6
TGCGCCAGCAGCTTGGCCGCGGCCGGTCCCCTCCACTTT
CASSLAAAGPLHF
>NA|TRBV25-1|many|TRBJ1-2
TGTGCCAGCAATACGGGCAGGGCGGGCTACACCTTC
CASNTGRAGYTF
>TRBD1|TRBV6-6|NA|TRBJ1-1
TGTGCCAGCAGCCGGGACAGGGTTTTAGGGGCTTTCTTT
CASSRDRVLGAFF
>TRBD2|TRBV4-3|many|TRBJ2-3
TGCGCCAGCAGCCTACGTGGACTAGCGGGTAGCACAGATACGCAGTATTTT
CASSLRGLAGSTDTQYF
>TRBD2|TRBV29-1|many|TRBJ2-5
TGCAGCGTTGTTAGCGGGAGCGAGACCCAGTACTTC
CSVVSGSETQYF
>NA|TRBV5-1|many|TRBJ1-5
TGCGCCAGCAGCTTGGGACTCAATAGCAATCAGCCCCAGCATTTT
CASSLGLNSNQPQHF
>TRBD2|TRBV5-6|many|TRBJ2-2
TGTGCCAGCAGCTTGATGCGGGGGAGTCGAGGAACCGGGGAGCTGTTTTTT
CASSLMRGSRGTGELFF
>TRBD1|TRBV5-6|many|TRBJ2-2
TGTGCCAGCAGTACAGGGGACCCCGGGGAGCTGTTTTTT
CASSTGDPGELFF
>NA|TRBV7-2|many|TRBJ1-1
TGTGCCAGCAGCTTAGGGGGAAGCCAAACTGAAGCTTTCTTT
CASSLGGSQTEAFF
>NA|TRBV4-3|many|TRBJ2-3
TGCGCCAGCAGCCGTGGGGGTGTACGATTGGGTACGCAGTATTTT
CASSRGGVRLGTQYF
>TRBD1|TRBV12-3/TRBV12-4|many|TRBJ1-2
TGTGCCAGCAGCCCCGGGACAGACGCTTATGGCTACACCTTC
CASSPGTDAYGYTF
>NA|TRBV15|many|TRBJ2-5
TGTGCCACCAGCTCAGAGTTGACCCAAGAGACCCAGTACTTC
CATSSELTQETQYF
>NA|TRBV6-2/TRBV6-3|many|TRBJ2-1
TGTGCCAGCAGTTACTCGACAGACGGTTGGGGCAATGAGCAGTTCTTC
CASSYSTDGWGNEQFF
>NA|TRBV29-1|many|TRBJ2-7
TGCAGCGCCCGGCGGACCCACGAGCAGTACTTC
CSARRTHEQYF
>NA|TRBV27|many|TRBJ2-7
TGTGCCAGCAGACGCCTAGGCCTAAGCTCCTACGAGCAGTACTTC
CASRRLGLSSYEQYF
>NA|TRBV7-2|many|TRBJ2-2
TGTGCCAGCAGCCTAAGAAGGGGGGGCGGGGAGCTGTTTTTT
CASSLRRGGGELFF
>TRBD1|TRBV15|NA|TRBJ2-1
TGTGCCACCAGCAGATCCCAACGACAGGGGGCAGGAGAGCAGTTCTTC
CATSRSQRQGAGEQFF
>NA|TRBV11-2|many|TRBJ2-7
TGTGCCAGCAGCTCCGTAAGGGAGTTCTACGAGCAGTACTTC
CASSSVREFYEQYF
>NA|TRBV6-4|many|TRBJ1-5
TGTGCCAGCAGCATCGAGCTCAATCAGCCCCAGCATTTT
CASSIELNQPQHF
>TRBD1|TRBV24-1|few|TRBJ2-3
TGTGCCACCACGGACAGGGAGACAGATACGCAGTATTTT
CATTDRETDTQYF
>NA|TRBV7-9|few|TRBJ2-5
TGTGCCAGCAGCTCTCCGCTGGGGACTCCGGAAGGAGAGACCCAGTACTTC
CASSSPLGTPEGETQYF
>NA|TRBV11-2|many|TRBJ1-6
TGTGCCAGCAGCTTAGGTGTACCCCTCCACTTT
CASSLGVPLHF
>NA|TRBV5-5|many|TRBJ1-1
TGTGCCAGCAGCTCCTTCTTGGGGCTCAACACTGAAGCTTTCTTT
CASSSFLGLNTEAFF
>NA|TRBV5-5|NA|TRBJ2-7
TGTGCCATCAGCCCCGCCCTCAGGGGAAGCGAGCAGTACTTC
CAISPALRGSEQYF
>TRBD1|TRBV4-2|many|TRBJ2-7
TGTGCCAGCGGCCGGGGACAGGGAGCCTACGAGCAGTACTTC
CASGRGQGAYEQYF
>TRBD2|TRBV11-1|NA|TRBJ2-1
TGTGCCAGCAAACGGCTAGCGGGGGGAAATGAGCAGTTCTTC
CASKRLAGGNEQFF